This TCR beta chain stems from a study of spatial heterogeneity in lung cancer. Broader study findings: Expanded intratumoral alpha and beta TCR counts tracked tumor mutation counts. Estimates put coverage of tumor T cells near 7% for alpha and 13% for beta chains.

This clonotype counts as medium-sized (0.01 to 0.1%). Its cognate antigen is unknown. Time point indicated: sample taken at primary tumor resection. This CDR3 has 15 amino acids. Trimming stripped 2 bases from V and 5 bases from J, with 12 bases between. CDR1 is MNHEY and CDR2 is SVGAGI in the germline V gene. TCRdb re-called the 5' RACE reads with MiXCR, one entry per CDR3 protein. Here the sample spans around 8,800 distinct CDR3 sequences, approximately 5% being singletons. The sample in question was lung tumor tissue, obtained at surgery. The sequence derives from a female donor with early-stage non-small cell lung cancer. V usage is TRBV6-5 and J usage is TRBJ2-2, with D hard to call. The CDR3 is CASSYIERWTGELFF. CDR3 coding DNA: TGTGCCAGCAGTTACATTGAACGGTGGACCGGGGAGCTGTTTTTT.